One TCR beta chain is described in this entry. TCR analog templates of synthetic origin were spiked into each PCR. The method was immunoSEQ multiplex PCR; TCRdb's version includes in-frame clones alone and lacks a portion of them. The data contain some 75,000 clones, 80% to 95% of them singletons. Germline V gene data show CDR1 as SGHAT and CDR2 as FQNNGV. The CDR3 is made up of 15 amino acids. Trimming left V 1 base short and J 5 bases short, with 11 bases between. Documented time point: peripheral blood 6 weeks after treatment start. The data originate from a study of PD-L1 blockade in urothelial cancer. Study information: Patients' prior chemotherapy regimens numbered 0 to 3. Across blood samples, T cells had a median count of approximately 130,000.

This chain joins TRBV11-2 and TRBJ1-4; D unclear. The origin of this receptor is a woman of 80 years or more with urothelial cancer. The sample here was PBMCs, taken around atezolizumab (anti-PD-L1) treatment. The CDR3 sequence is CASSLGSRSNEKLFF. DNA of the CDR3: TGTGCCAGCAGCTTAGGAAGCCGATCGAATGAAAAACTGTTTTTT.